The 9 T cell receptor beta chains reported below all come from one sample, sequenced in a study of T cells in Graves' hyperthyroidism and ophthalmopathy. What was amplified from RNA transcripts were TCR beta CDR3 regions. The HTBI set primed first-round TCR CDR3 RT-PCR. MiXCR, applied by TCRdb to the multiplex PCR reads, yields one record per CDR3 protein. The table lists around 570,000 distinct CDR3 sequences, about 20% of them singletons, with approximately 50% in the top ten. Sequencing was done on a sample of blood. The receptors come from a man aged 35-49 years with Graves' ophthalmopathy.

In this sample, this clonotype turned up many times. The CDR3 spells CASSLTASKPNTEAFF. The DNA of the CDR3 is TGTGCCAGCAGCTTGACAGCTTCGAAGCCTAACACTGAAGCTTTCTTT. The chain employs TRBV6-1 and TRBJ1-1, with D possibly being TRBD1 (5 bases). V lost 6 bases and J 2 bases, leaving 19 bases between the germline ends. CDR1 and CDR2 from the germline V gene are MNHNS and SASEGT. The CDR3 has 16 amino acids.

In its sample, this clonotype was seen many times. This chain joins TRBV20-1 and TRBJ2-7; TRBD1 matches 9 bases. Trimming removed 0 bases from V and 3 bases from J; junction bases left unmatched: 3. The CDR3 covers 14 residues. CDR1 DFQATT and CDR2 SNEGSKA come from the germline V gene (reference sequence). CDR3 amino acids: CSAREPTGGYEQYF. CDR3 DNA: TGCAGTGCTAGAGAACCGACAGGGGGCTACGAGCAGTACTTC.

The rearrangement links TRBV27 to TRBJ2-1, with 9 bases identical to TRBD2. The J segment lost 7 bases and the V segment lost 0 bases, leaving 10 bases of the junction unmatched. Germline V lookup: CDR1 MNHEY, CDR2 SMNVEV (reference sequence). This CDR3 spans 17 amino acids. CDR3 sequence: CASSLSAAGGPGNEQFF. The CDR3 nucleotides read TGTGCCAGCAGTTTATCCGCGGCGGGGGGGCCGGGTAATGAGCAGTTCTTC.

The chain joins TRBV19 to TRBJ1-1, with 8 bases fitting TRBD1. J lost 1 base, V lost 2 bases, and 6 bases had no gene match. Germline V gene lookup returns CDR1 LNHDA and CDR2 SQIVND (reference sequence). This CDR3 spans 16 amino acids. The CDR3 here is CASSIYPGTGNTEAFF. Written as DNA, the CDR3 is TGTGCCAGTAGTATATACCCCGGGACAGGGAACACTGAAGCTTTCTTT.

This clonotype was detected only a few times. The chain's CDR3 is CASSSAGGSYGYTF. The CDR3 nucleotides are TGTGCCAGCAGCTCGGCCGGGGGAAGCTATGGCTACACCTTC. The rearrangement links TRBV7-2 to TRBJ1-2; D perhaps matches TRBD1 (5 bases). This CDR3 has 14 residues. Trimming pared 4 bases from V and 4 bases from J, leaving 13 bases between. The germline V gene has CDR1 SGHTA and CDR2 FQGNSA.

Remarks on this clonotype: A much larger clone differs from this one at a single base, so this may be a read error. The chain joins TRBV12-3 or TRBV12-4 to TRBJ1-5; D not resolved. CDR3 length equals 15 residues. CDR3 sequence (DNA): TGTGCCGGCAGTTTTCTGGGCGCAAGCAATCAGCCCCAGCATTTT. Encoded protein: CAGSFLGASNQPQHF.

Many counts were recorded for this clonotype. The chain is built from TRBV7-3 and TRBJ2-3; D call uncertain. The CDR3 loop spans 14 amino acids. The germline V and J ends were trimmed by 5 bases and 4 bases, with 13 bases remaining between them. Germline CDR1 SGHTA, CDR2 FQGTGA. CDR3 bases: TGTGCCAGCAGCCCCACCACAAGCGCAGATACGCAGTATTTT. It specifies CASSPTTSADTQYF.

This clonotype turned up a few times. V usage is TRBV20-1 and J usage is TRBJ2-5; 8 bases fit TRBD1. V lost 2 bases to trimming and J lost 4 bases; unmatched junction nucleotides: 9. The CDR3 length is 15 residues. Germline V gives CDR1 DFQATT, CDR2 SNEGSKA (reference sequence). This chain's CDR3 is CSARNWGQDPETQYF. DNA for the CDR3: TGCAGTGCTAGAAATTGGGGACAGGACCCAGAGACCCAGTACTTC.

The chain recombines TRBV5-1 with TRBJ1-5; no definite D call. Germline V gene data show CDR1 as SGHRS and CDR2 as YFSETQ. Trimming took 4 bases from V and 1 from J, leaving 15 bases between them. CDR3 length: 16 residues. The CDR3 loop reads CASSGRVKGSNQPQHF. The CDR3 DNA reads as TGCGCCAGCAGCGGTAGGGTGAAGGGCAGCAATCAGCCCCAGCATTTT.